The clone carrying this T cell receptor (beta chain) was recorded a few times. The data belong to a study of regulatory T cells in long-lasting Graves disease. CDR3 size: 15 residues. Losses at the gene ends were 4 bases for V and 9 bases for J; bases not matched to a gene: 8. Germline CDR1 is SGHDT and CDR2 is YYEEEE. Construction of TCR beta libraries relied on iRepertoire HTBI primers and on Arm-PCR targeting CDR3 regions. TCRdb re-analysed the multiplex PCR reads in MiXCR, keeping a single row per CDR3 protein. Found here are under 800,000 distinct CDR3 sequences, roughly 16% of them singletons; the top ten hold roughly 18%. Time point defined: newly diagnosed GD, antithyroid drugs for less than 3 months. Making the TCR library involved RNA that had been extracted from PBMCs. The sample was also linked to a second study, of T cells in Graves' hyperthyroidism and ophthalmopathy.

This sequence originates from a woman in her thirties with Graves disease. The sequenced sample was peripheral blood mononuclear cells (PBMCs), obtained at new diagnosis, from a patient treated with antithyroid drugs. The chain is built from TRBV5-6 and TRBJ1-6; the match to TRBD1 covers 9 bases. The CDR3 DNA reads as TGTGCCAGCAGCAACCGGGACAGGGATGGTTCACCCCTCCACTTT. Its translation is CASSNRDRDGSPLHF.